This TCR beta chain was captured by sequencing in a study of blood T cell repertoires in COVID-19. At the level of the study: PBMCs, B-cell-depleted T cells, or T cells provided the cDNA or gDNA that made up the material.

The sample holds one count of this clone. Study processing details: The assay estimated nucleated cells by amplifying reference gene primers. This table comes from immunoSEQ multiplex PCR, and its TCRdb copy is limited to in-frame clones, with some not included. V, J and clone size are taken as reported in that table, and D and trimming were inferred from the DNA itself. Seen here are a few hundred thousand clones, around 90% observed once, and the top ten hold 1.2% to 1.5%. The sequenced sample consisted of peripheral blood. The TCR sequence derives from a man aged 80 or over with acute or convalescent COVID-19.

The CDR3 here is CASSRGSTGVTETQYF. The DNA of the CDR3 is TGTGCCAGCAGCAGAGGATCGACAGGGGTAACAGAGACCCAGTACTTC. The genes are TRBV7-8 and TRBJ2-5, with TRBD1 identical over 8 bases. The CDR3 has 16 residues. Per germline, CDR1 SGHVS and CDR2 FQNEAQ. The J segment lost 4 bases and the V segment lost 5 bases, leaving 12 bases of the junction unmatched.